This T cell receptor (beta chain) is from a study of cytomegalovirus exposure and HLA in healthy donors. About the research overall: The 120 or so validation repertoires were produced on the same platform as the 670 or so repertoires of the first cohort. This was reported in a later analysis.

There are 17 residues in the CDR3. After removal of 5 bases from V and 9 bases from J, the junction contained 12 bases not matched to a gene. Germline CDR1 reads SGHTA; CDR2 reads FQGTGA. Only in-frame clones appear in the TCRdb table, and some are missing; sequencing was by immunoSEQ multiplex PCR. The repertoire includes about 160,000 clones, roughly nine tenths of them detected once, and more than 3.5% sits in the top ten. This sequence originates from a man between 18 and 35 years old in good health and CMV-seropositive. The chain couples TRBV7-3 to TRBJ2-1, with TRBD2 matching 14 bases. The specimen was PBMCs. As DNA, the CDR3 is TGTGCCAGCAGCGGATGGACTAGCGGGAGGAGGGAGACTGAGCAGTTCTTC. Protein: CASSGWTSGRRETEQFF.